A selection of T cell receptor beta chains follows, all from one sample in a study of radiation and T cells in renal cell carcinoma. Method: immunoSEQ multiplex PCR; TCRdb's copy keeps in-frame clones and lacks some. The sample has about 59,000 clones, 60% to 85% seen once. The sample consisted of blood, taken from a patient whose treatment included radiotherapy and nephrectomy. Receptor source: a man in his sixties with renal cell carcinoma. The CDR3 runs from the conserved cysteine through the conserved F or W. D genes are given only for firm matches. Where a row states a size, it is once, few, many or the class of an expanded clone; other rows omit it.

clone_size j_call d_call v_call cdr3_nt cdr3_aa
NA TRBJ1-3 NA TRBV11-3 TGTGCCAGCAGTGGGGACACTGAAGGGAACACCATATATTTT CASSGDTEGNTIYF
NA TRBJ2-3 NA TRBV11-2 TGTGCCAGCAGCTTAGACGGGAGCCTCCCAGATACGCAGTATTTT CASSLDGSLPDTQYF
NA TRBJ1-2 NA TRBV6-6 TGTGCCTCCGAGGACATTTCTAACTATGGCTACACCTTC CASEDISNYGYTF
NA TRBJ2-1 TRBD2 TRBV5-4 TGTGCCAGCAGCTTGGAGGGACTAGCTTCCAATGAGCAGTTCTTC CASSLEGLASNEQFF
NA TRBJ2-3 NA TRBV6-1 TGTGCCAGCAGCCTACGCACAGATACGCAGTATTTT CASSLRTDTQYF
NA TRBJ2-7 NA TRBV2 TGTGCCAGCAGTGTGGACACAGGCGAGCAGTACTTC CASSVDTGEQYF
NA TRBJ2-3 NA TRBV29-1 TGCAGCGTTGGGGGACCCGGGACTAGCACAGATACGCAGTATTTT CSVGGPGTSTDTQYF
NA TRBJ1-3 NA TRBV5-8 TGTGCCAGCAGCTTTCAGACAGCCTCTGGAAACACCATATATTTT CASSFQTASGNTIYF
NA TRBJ2-1 NA TRBV7-9 TGTGCCAGCAGCTTACAGGATTCCTACAATGAGCAGTTCTTC CASSLQDSYNEQFF
NA TRBJ1-1 NA TRBV2 TGTGCCAACCTTGGTGGGACCAGGGGGAACACTGAAGCTTTCTTT CANLGGTRGNTEAFF
NA TRBJ1-1 TRBD1 TRBV30 TGTGCCTGGCTTTTGCGAGACAGGGCCTCTGAAGCTTTCTTT CAWLLRDRASEAFF
once TRBJ2-1 TRBD2 TRBV11-3 TGTGCCAGCAGCCCGACTAGCGGGGGGGCTGGGAATGAGCAGTTCTTC CASSPTSGGAGNEQFF
NA TRBJ2-2 NA TRBV2 TGTGCCAGCAGTGCATTCGTGGTGCGTAACACCGGGGAGCTGTTTTTT CASSAFVVRNTGELFF
many TRBJ2-4 NA TRBV6-5 TGTGCCAGCAGTTATGGACTGGAGAAAAACATTCAGTACTTC CASSYGLEKNIQYF
NA TRBJ2-1 NA TRBV6-1 TGTGCCAGCAGTGAGGACCTCTTC CASSEDLF
NA TRBJ2-3 TRBD1 TRBV7-6 TGTGCCAGCCTACCAACAGGGGGCGCGACAGATACGCAGTATTTT CASLPTGGATDTQYF
NA TRBJ1-5 TRBD1 TRBV10-3 TGTGCCATCAGTGAAAGAAGGGACAGGGGGAATCAGCCCCAGCATTTT CAISERRDRGNQPQHF
once TRBJ2-1 TRBD2 TRBV7-2 TGTGCCAGCAGCCGCGGGGGAGGTAATGAGCAGTTCTTC CASSRGGGNEQFF
NA TRBJ1-5 NA TRBV6-1 TGTGCCAGCAGTGACCCCGGGATCGGTTTACGATTCTATAGCAATCAGCCCCAGCATTTT CASSDPGIGLRFYSNQPQHF
NA TRBJ2-1 TRBD2 TRBV11-3 TGTGCCAGCAGCTTGCGAGGGAGGGACTCCTGGGGAAATGAGCAGTTCTTC CASSLRGRDSWGNEQFF
NA TRBJ2-6 NA TRBV5-1 TGCGCCAGCAGCTTGGAAGGAGGGAGGGCCAACGTCCTGACTTTC CASSLEGGRANVLTF
NA TRBJ1-2 TRBD1 TRBV7-2 TGTGCCAGCAGCCACGGGACAGCTATTTCTAACTATGGCTACACCTTC CASSHGTAISNYGYTF
NA TRBJ2-1 TRBD2 TRBV10-2 TGCGCCAGCAGAAGACTAGCGGGGGGATCCTACAATGAGCAGTTCTTC CASRRLAGGSYNEQFF
NA TRBJ1-3 NA TRBV19 TGTGCCAGTAGTATAACAGGTCCTATTGGAAACACCATATATTTT CASSITGPIGNTIYF